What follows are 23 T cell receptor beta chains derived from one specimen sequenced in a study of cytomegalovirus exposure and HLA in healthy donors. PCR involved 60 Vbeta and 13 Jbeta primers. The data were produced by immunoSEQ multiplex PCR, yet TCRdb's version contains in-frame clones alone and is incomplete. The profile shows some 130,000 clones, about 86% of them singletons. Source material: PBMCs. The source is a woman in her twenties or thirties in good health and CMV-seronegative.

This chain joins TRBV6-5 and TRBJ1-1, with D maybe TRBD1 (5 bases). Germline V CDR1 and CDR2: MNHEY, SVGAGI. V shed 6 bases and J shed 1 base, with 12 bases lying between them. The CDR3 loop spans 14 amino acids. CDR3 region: CASRAQGTNTEAFF. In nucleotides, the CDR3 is TGTGCCAGCAGAGCGCAGGGTACGAACACTGAAGCTTTCTTT.

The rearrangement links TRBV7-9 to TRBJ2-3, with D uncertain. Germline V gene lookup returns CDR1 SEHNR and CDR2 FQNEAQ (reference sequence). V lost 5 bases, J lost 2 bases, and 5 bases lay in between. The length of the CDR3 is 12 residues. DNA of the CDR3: TGTGCCAGCAGCCTCTACACAGATACGCAGTATTTT. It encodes CASSLYTDTQYF.

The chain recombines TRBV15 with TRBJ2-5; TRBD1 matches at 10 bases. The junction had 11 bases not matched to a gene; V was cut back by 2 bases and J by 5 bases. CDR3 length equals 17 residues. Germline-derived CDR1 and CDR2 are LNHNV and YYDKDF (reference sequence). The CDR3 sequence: CATSRPPRDRGLETQYF. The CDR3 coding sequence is TGTGCCACCAGCAGACCCCCCCGGGACAGGGGACTGGAGACCCAGTACTTC.

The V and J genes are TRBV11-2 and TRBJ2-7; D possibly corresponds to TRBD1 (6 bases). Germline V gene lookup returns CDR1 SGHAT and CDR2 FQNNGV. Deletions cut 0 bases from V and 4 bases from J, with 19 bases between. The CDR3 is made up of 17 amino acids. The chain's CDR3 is CASSLDHLEGVDYEQYF. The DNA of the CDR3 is TGTGCCAGCAGCTTAGATCATCTAGAGGGGGTCGATTACGAGCAGTACTTC.

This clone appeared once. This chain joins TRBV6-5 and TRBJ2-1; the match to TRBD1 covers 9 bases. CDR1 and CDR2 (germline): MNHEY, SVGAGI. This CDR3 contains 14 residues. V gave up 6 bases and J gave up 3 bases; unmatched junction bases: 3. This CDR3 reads CASSRDRDYNEQFF. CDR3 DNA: TGTGCCAGCAGCCGGGACAGGGACTACAATGAGCAGTTCTTC.

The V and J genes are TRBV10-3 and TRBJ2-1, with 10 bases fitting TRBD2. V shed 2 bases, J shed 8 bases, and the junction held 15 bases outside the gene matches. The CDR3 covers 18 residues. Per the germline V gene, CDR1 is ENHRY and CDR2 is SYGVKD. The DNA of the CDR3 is TGTGCCATCAGTGAGCCGCTAGCGGGGGCGACCATTAGCTATGAGCAGTTCTTC. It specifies CAISEPLAGATISYEQFF.

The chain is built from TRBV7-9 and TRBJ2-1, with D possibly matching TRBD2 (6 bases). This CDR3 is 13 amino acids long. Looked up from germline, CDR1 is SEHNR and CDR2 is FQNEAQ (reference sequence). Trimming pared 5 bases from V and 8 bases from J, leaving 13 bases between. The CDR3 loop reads CASSPSGGDEQFF. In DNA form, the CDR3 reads TGTGCCAGCAGCCCCAGTGGAGGGGATGAGCAGTTCTTC.

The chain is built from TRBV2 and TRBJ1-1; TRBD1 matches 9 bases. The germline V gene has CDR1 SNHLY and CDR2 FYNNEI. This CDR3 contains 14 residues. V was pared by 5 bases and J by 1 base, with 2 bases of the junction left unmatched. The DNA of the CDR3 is TGTGCCAGCAGTCCGGGACAGGGGAACACTGAAGCTTTCTTT. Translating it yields CASSPGQGNTEAFF.

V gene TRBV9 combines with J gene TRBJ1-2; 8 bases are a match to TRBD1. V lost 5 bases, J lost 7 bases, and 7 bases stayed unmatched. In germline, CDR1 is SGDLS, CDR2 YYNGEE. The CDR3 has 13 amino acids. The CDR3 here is CASRRGQGGGYTF. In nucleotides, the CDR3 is TGTGCCAGCAGGAGAGGACAGGGTGGTGGCTACACCTTC.

CDR3 in DNA: TGTGCCAGCAGCCAGACTAGCTCTCTGGGGCCGCAGTATTTT. Translation: CASSQTSSLGPQYF. The chain recombines TRBV11-3 with TRBJ2-3; 7 bases match TRBD2. Germline values: CDR1 SGHNT, CDR2 YENEEA. The CDR3 is made up of 14 amino acids. Unmatched junction bases numbered 12, after V lost 5 bases and J lost 10 bases.

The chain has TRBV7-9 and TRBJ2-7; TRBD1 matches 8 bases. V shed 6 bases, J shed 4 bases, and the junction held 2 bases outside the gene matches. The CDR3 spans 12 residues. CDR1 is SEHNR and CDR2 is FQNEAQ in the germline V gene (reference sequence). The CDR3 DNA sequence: TGTGCCAGCAGGGACAGGGTGTACGAGCAGTACTTC. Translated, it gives CASRDRVYEQYF.

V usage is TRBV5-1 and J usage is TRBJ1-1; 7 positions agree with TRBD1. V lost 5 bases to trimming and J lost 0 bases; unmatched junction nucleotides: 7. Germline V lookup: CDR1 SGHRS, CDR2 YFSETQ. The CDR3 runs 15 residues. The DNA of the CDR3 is TGCGCCAGCAGTATTGGCGGGACAGTGAACACTGAAGCTTTCTTT. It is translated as CASSIGGTVNTEAFF. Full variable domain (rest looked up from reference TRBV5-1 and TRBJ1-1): KAGVTQTPRYLIKTRGQQVTLSCSPISGHRSVSWYQQTPGQGLQFLFEYFSETQRNKGNFPGRFSGRQFSNSRSEMNVSTLELGDSALYLCASSIGGTVNTEAFFGQGTRLTVV.

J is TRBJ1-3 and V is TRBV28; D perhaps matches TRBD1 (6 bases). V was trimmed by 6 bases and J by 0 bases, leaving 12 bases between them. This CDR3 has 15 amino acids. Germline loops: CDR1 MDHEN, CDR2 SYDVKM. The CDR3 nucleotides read TGTGCCAGCAGGCCCGACAGGCCCTCTGGAAACACCATATATTTT. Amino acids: CASRPDRPSGNTIYF.

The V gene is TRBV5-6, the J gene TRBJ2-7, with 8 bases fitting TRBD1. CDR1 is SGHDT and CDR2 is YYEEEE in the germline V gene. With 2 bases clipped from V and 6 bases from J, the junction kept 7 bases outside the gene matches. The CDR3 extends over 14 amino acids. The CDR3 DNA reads TGTGCCAGCAGCTTATCCAGGGGGCTGGTCGAGCAGTACTTC. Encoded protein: CASSLSRGLVEQYF.

CDR3 protein: CASSQDSPRSSYNEQFF. The CDR3 DNA is TGCGCCAGCAGCCAAGATTCCCCCCGGAGCTCCTACAATGAGCAGTTCTTC. This sequence joins TRBV4-3 and TRBJ2-1; unclear D gene. CDR1 and CDR2 (germline): LGHNA, YSLEER. With 0 bases removed from V and 0 bases from J, the gap between germline ends came to 12 bases. The CDR3 spans 17 residues.

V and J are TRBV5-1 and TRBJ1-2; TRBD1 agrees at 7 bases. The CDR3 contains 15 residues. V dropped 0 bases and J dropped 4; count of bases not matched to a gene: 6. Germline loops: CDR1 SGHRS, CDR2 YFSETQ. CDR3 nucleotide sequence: TGCGCCAGCAGCTTGGGACAGGGACCGTTCTATGGCTACACCTTC. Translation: CASSLGQGPFYGYTF.

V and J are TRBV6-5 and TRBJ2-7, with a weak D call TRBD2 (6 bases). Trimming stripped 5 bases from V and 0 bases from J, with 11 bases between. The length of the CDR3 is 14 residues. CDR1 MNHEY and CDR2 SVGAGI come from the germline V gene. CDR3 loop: CASSPRDFSYEQYF. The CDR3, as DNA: TGTGCCAGCAGTCCCCGGGACTTCTCCTACGAGCAGTACTTC.

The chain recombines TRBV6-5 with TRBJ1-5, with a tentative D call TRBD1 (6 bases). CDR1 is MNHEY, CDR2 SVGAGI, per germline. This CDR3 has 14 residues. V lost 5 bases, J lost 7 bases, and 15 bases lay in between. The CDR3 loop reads CASSALQGHQPQHF. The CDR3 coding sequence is TGTGCCAGCAGTGCATTACAGGGACACCAGCCCCAGCATTTT.

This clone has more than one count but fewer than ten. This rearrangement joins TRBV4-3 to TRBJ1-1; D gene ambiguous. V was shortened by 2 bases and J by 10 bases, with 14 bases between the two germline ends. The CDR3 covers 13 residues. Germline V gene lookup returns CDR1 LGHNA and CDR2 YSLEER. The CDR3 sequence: CASSQNSLQGAFF. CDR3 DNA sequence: TGCGCCAGCAGCCAAAACAGCCTCCAAGGAGCTTTCTTT.

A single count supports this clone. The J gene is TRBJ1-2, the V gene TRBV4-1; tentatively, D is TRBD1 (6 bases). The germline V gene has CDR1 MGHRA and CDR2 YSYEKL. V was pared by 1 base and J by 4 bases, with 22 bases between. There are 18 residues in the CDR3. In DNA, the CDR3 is TGCGCCAGCAGCCAAGCTTTTCCCGACAGGACAAGAGGCTATGGCTACACCTTC. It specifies CASSQAFPDRTRGYGYTF.

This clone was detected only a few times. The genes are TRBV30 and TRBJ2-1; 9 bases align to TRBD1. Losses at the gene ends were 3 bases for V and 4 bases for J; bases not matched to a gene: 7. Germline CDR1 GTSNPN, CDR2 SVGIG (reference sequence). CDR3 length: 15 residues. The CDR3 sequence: CAWSDGQGKYNEQFF. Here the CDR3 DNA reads TGTGCCTGGAGCGACGGACAGGGGAAGTACAATGAGCAGTTCTTC.

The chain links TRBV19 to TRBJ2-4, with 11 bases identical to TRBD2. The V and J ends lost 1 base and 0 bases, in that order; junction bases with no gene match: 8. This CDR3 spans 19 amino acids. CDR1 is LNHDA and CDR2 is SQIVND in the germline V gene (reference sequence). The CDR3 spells CASSIGRLAGKLAKNIQYF. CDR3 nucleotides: TGTGCCAGTAGTATAGGACGACTAGCGGGGAAACTAGCCAAAAACATTCAGTACTTC.

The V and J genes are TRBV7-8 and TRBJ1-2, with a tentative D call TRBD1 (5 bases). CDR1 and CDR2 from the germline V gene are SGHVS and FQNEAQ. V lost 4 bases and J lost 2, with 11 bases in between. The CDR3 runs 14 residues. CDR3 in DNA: TGTGCCAGCAGCTCCACCCAGGGAAACTATGGCTACACCTTC. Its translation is CASSSTQGNYGYTF.